Reported below is one T cell receptor (beta chain). As yet, its antigen is unknown. This CDR3 comprises 14 residues. J gave up 5 bases and V 4 bases, and 8 bases lay outside the gene matches. Per the germline V gene, CDR1 is SGHRS and CDR2 is YFSETQ. 13 Jbeta primers and 60 Vbeta primers were used for the PCR. Produced via immunoSEQ multiplex PCR; TCRdb's table is partial and in-frame only. Of approximately 170,000 clones listed, around 80% are singletons. The data stem from a study of cytomegalovirus exposure and HLA in healthy donors. Findings and caveats of the study: The only immune exposure information that was available was CMV serostatus. Apparent HLA restriction characterized most CMV-associated TCR beta chains in a later analysis.

Donors were nominally healthy when sampled, though unrecorded immune exposures were likely. The receptor's source is a woman aged 50 to 65 in good health and CMV-seropositive. Input material: PBMCs. V and J are TRBV5-1 and TRBJ2-5, with TRBD2 identical over 7 bases. The CDR3 reads CASSGGDSRETQYF. The CDR3 DNA reads as TGCGCCAGCAGCGGGGGGGACTCGCGGGAGACCCAGTACTTC. Full variable domain (remainder filled in from reference TRBV5-1 and TRBJ2-5): KAGVTQTPRYLIKTRGQQVTLSCSPISGHRSVSWYQQTPGQGLQFLFEYFSETQRNKGNFPGRFSGRQFSNSRSEMNVSTLELGDSALYLCASSGGDSRETQYFGPGTRLLVL.